The rows below give T cell receptor beta chains drawn from one sample of a study of CD8+ T cells in alopecia areata. Sequencing was performed with immunoSEQ multiplex PCR; in TCRdb, only in-frame clones are kept and a portion is missing. Here the sample spans 90,000 to 150,000 clones, 50% to 75% being singletons. This specimen consisted of CD8+ T cells sorted from blood, obtained at week 4, from a patient treated with tofacitinib. These receptors all come from a human donor with alopecia areata. Both conserved end residues are part of each CDR3. Fields, in order: V gene, clone size, D gene, J gene, CDR3 protein, CDR3 DNA. The D gene is left open where the match is weak. Clone size is given for some rows only: seen once, a few or many times, or a class if the clone is expanded.

TRBV9,once,.,TRBJ1-5,CASSVVPGEPQHF,TGTGCCAGCAGCGTAGTACCGGGGGAGCCCCAGCATTTT
TRBV19,.,.,TRBJ1-6,CASIGTRGAYNSPLHF,TGTGCCAGTATCGGGACCCGAGGAGCCTATAATTCACCCCTCCACTTT
TRBV29-1,.,.,TRBJ1-1,CSVEGEAFF,TGCAGCGTTGAGGGTGAAGCTTTCTTT
TRBV7-9,.,.,TRBJ2-7,CASSPEAIYEQYF,TGTGCCAGCAGCCCGGAGGCAATCTACGAGCAGTACTTC
TRBV25-1,.,.,TRBJ2-7,CASSEYGTYEQYF,TGTGCCAGCAGTGAATATGGGACCTACGAGCAGTACTTC
TRBV5-6,.,TRBD1,TRBJ1-2,CASSLEGADGYTF,TGTGCCAGCAGCTTGGAGGGGGCGGATGGCTACACCTTC
TRBV23-1,.,.,TRBJ1-5,CASSQSTRTSNQPQHF,TGCGCCAGCAGTCAATCGACCCGGACAAGCAATCAGCCCCAGCATTTT
TRBV30,.,.,TRBJ2-7,CAWSRSYEQYF,TGTGCCTGGAGTCGATCGTACGAGCAGTACTTC
TRBV7-8,.,.,TRBJ1-5,CASSLGSRGGQPQHF,TGTGCCAGCAGCTTAGGAAGCCGGGGAGGGCAGCCCCAGCATTTT
TRBV6-6,.,.,TRBJ2-5,CAIAFSRLETQYF,TGTGCCATCGCATTCTCCCGTCTGGAGACCCAGTACTTC
TRBV29-1,few,.,TRBJ2-5,CSVERRGPAQYF,TGCAGCGTAGAAAGGCGGGGCCCGGCCCAGTACTTC
TRBV7-9,.,.,TRBJ1-2,CASFPGLKGYTF,TGTGCCAGCTTCCCAGGCCTCAAAGGCTACACCTTC
TRBV29-1,.,.,TRBJ2-5,CSVSLATDSQETQYF,TGCAGCGTTTCCTTAGCCACGGACAGCCAAGAGACCCAGTACTTC
TRBV4-2,.,TRBD1,TRBJ1-1,CASSQLTGDGTEAFF,TGTGCCAGCAGCCAGTTAACAGGGGATGGAACTGAAGCTTTCTTT
TRBV29-1,.,TRBD2,TRBJ2-2,CSAYTSAGELFF,TGCAGCGCTTATACTAGCGCCGGGGAGCTGTTTTTT
TRBV29-1,.,.,TRBJ1-1,CSAGNREEDAEAFF,TGCAGCGCGGGAAACAGGGAGGAGGACGCTGAAGCTTTCTTT
TRBV15,.,.,TRBJ1-4,CATSREVTVWHGEKLFF,TGTGCCACCAGCAGAGAGGTAACAGTCTGGCATGGCGAAAAACTGTTTTTT
TRBV7-9,.,.,TRBJ2-5,CASSPDSSLLGTQYF,TGTGCCAGCAGCCCGGACTCATCCTTACTTGGGACCCAGTACTTC
TRBV25-1,.,.,TRBJ2-2,CASIEQGLTGELFF,TGTGCCAGCATCGAACAGGGTTTGACCGGGGAGCTGTTTTTT
TRBV29-1,few,.,TRBJ1-2,CSVEDGWDYGYTF,TGCAGCGTTGAGGATGGTTGGGACTATGGCTACACCTTC
TRBV30,.,.,TRBJ1-2,CAWDPFQGQGYTF,TGTGCCTGGGACCCCTTTCAGGGGCAAGGCTACACCTTC
TRBV29-1,.,.,TRBJ2-1,CSVEDPAGPYNEQFF,TGCAGCGTTGAAGATCCAGCAGGCCCCTACAATGAGCAGTTCTTC
TRBV29-1,.,TRBD1,TRBJ2-1,CSVEDWDRVYNEQFF,TGCAGCGTTGAAGATTGGGACAGGGTCTACAATGAGCAGTTCTTC
TRBV5-6,few,.,TRBJ2-5,CASSLAGGSLETQYF,TGTGCCAGCAGCTTGGCCGGCGGGTCCCTGGAGACCCAGTACTTC
TRBV29-1,.,.,TRBJ2-3,CSVDGTTTFETDTQYF,TGCAGCGTTGACGGGACCACCACTTTCGAGACAGATACGCAGTATTTT
TRBV29-1,few,TRBD1,TRBJ1-1,CSVPSLGQGLMGEAFF,TGCAGCGTCCCGTCCTTGGGACAGGGCCTAATGGGTGAAGCTTTCTTT
TRBV2,.,.,TRBJ1-1,CASSVLGKRLAFF,TGTGCCAGCAGTGTACTGGGTAAGAGATTGGCTTTCTTT
TRBV29-1,few,TRBD1,TRBJ2-7,CSVAGTGYSYEQYF,TGCAGCGTTGCCGGGACAGGGTATAGCTACGAGCAGTACTTC
TRBV29-1,few,.,TRBJ2-7,CSVSARDNYEQYF,TGCAGCGTGTCCGCCCGGGACAACTACGAGCAGTACTTC
TRBV27,.,.,TRBJ1-2,CASSYGLNYGYTF,TGTGCCAGCAGTTATGGCCTTAACTATGGCTACACCTTC
TRBV27,once,.,TRBJ1-2,CASSRAGGEWGYTF,TGTGCCAGCAGCAGAGCTGGGGGCGAATGGGGCTACACCTTC
TRBV7-8,.,.,TRBJ2-7,CASNAGQAGYEQYF,TGTGCCAGCAACGCAGGACAGGCGGGGTACGAGCAGTACTTC
TRBV27,once,.,TRBJ1-5,CASSFGGNQPQHF,TGTGCCAGCAGTTTCGGGGGCAATCAGCCCCAGCATTTT
TRBV7-3,.,.,TRBJ2-1,CASSLGLNEQFF,TGTGCCAGCAGCTTAGGCTTAAATGAGCAGTTCTTC
TRBV4-1,.,TRBD1,TRBJ2-2,CASSQLGQPNTGELFF,TGCGCCAGCAGCCAACTGGGACAGCCGAACACCGGGGAGCTGTTTTTT
TRBV5-1,few,.,TRBJ1-1,CASSLAQKAFF,TGCGCCAGCAGCTTGGCCCAGAAAGCTTTCTTT
TRBV7-9,.,.,TRBJ2-2,CASSHSRAANTGELFF,TGTGCCAGCAGCCATTCCCGGGCAGCGAACACCGGGGAGCTGTTTTTT
TRBV27,.,TRBD1,TRBJ1-2,CASSPGTGDFYGYTF,TGTGCCAGCAGCCCCGGGACAGGGGATTTCTATGGCTACACCTTC
TRBV29-1,.,.,TRBJ1-1,CSVEERPGTPSTEAFF,TGCAGCGTTGAAGAACGCCCAGGTACTCCCTCTACTGAAGCTTTCTTT
TRBV12-5,.,.,TRBJ2-7,CASGLVLVLGSYEQYF,TGTGCTAGTGGTTTGGTACTAGTACTAGGGAGTTACGAGCAGTACTTC
TRBV16,.,.,TRBJ2-3,CASSQSGTDTQYF,TGTGCCAGCAGCCAATCTGGTACAGATACGCAGTATTTT
TRBV27,.,TRBD1,TRBJ2-2,CASSSFRQNRGVNTGELFF,TGTGCCAGCAGTTCATTCCGACAAAACAGGGGGGTAAACACCGGGGAGCTGTTTTTT
TRBV30,.,.,TRBJ2-5,CAWTLGETQYF,TGTGCCTGGACATTAGGGGAGACCCAGTACTTC
TRBV11-2,.,.,TRBJ2-5,CASSLGEETQYF,TGTGCCAGCAGCTTAGGTGAAGAGACCCAGTACTTC
TRBV4-3,.,.,TRBJ2-3,CASSQDRDLADTQYF,TGCGCCAGCAGCCAAGACCGAGACCTGGCAGATACGCAGTATTTT
TRBV7-6,.,TRBD2,TRBJ2-5,CASSPTSGGSGETQYF,TGTGCCAGCAGCCCGACTAGCGGGGGGTCAGGAGAGACCCAGTACTTC
TRBV25-1,.,.,TRBJ1-2,CASSEWGLNYGYTF,TGTGCCAGCAGTGAATGGGGCCTTAACTATGGCTACACCTTC
TRBV19,.,.,TRBJ1-3,CASSHPSSGNTIYF,TGTGCCAGTAGTCATCCGTCTTCTGGAAACACCATATATTTT
TRBV12-5,.,.,TRBJ1-2,CASGLVHIHYGYTF,TGTGCTAGTGGTTTGGTACACATTCACTATGGCTACACCTTC
TRBV5-1,.,TRBD1,TRBJ2-2,CASSLTLLGQGTGELFF,TGCGCCAGCAGCTTGACCCTCCTCGGACAGGGCACCGGGGAGCTGTTTTTT
TRBV5-6,.,TRBD1,TRBJ2-7,CASSDRGLEQYF,TGTGCCAGCAGCGACAGGGGGCTCGAGCAGTACTTC
TRBV4-2,once,TRBD2,TRBJ2-3,CASSLEWTSTPHTQYF,TGTGCCAGCAGCCTGGAGTGGACTAGCACTCCCCATACGCAGTATTTT
TRBV29-1,.,TRBD1,TRBJ1-1,CSVEAGQGGTEAFF,TGCAGCGTTGAAGCGGGACAGGGGGGCACTGAAGCTTTCTTT
TRBV28,.,TRBD1,TRBJ2-5,CASSPDRAPGTQYF,TGTGCCAGCAGCCCGGACAGGGCCCCAGGGACCCAGTACTTC
TRBV27,.,.,TRBJ1-5,CASSLHPASGNQPQHF,TGTGCCAGCAGTTTACACCCCGCAAGTGGCAATCAGCCCCAGCATTTT
TRBV9,.,TRBD2,TRBJ2-1,CASSVAGLGNEQFF,TGTGCCAGCAGCGTAGCCGGACTAGGCAATGAGCAGTTCTTC
TRBV7-2,few,.,TRBJ2-1,CASSLTSGHEQFF,TGTGCCAGCAGCTTAACCTCAGGGCATGAGCAGTTCTTC
TRBV6-4,.,.,TRBJ2-6,CASSDSASGANVLTF,TGTGCCAGCAGTGACTCGGCCTCTGGGGCCAACGTCCTGACTTTC